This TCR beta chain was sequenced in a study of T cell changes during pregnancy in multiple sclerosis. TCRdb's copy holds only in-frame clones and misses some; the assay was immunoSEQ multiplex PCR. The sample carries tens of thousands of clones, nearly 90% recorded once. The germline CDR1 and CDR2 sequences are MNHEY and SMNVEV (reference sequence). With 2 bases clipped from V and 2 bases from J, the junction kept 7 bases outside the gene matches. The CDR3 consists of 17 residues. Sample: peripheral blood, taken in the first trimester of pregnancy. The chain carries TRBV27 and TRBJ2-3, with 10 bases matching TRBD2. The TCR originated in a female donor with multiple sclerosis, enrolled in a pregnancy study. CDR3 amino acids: CASSLGSGRAFTDTQYF. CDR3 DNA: TGTGCCAGCAGTTTAGGCAGCGGGAGGGCGTTCACAGATACGCAGTATTTT.